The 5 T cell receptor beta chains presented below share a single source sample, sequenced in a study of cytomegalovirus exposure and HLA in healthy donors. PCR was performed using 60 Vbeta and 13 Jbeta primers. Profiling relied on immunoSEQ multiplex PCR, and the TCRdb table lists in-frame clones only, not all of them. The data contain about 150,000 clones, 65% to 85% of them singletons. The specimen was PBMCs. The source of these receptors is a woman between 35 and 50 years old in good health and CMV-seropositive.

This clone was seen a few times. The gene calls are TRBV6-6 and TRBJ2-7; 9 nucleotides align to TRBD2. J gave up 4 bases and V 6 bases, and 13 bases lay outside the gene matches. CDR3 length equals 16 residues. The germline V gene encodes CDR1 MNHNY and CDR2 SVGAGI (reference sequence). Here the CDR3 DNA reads TGTGCCAGCAGCTCTCGTTTAGCGGGAGCGATTTACGAGCAGTACTTC. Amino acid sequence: CASSSRLAGAIYEQYF.

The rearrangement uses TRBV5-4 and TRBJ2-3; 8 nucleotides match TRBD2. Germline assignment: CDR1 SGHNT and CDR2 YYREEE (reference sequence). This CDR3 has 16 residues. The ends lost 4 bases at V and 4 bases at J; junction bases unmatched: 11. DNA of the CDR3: TGTGCCAGCAGCCGGGGGGGACTAAGAGACCCAGATACGCAGTATTTT. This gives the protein CASSRGGLRDPDTQYF.

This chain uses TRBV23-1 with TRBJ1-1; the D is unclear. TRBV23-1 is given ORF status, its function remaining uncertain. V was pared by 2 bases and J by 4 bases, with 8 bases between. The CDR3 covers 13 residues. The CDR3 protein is CASSQRDFTEAFF. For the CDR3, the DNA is TGCGCCAGCAGTCAACGGGATTTCACTGAAGCTTTCTTT.

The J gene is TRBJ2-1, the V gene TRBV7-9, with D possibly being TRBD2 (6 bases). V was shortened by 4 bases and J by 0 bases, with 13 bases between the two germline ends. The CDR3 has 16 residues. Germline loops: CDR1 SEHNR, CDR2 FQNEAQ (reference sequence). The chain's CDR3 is CASSSIAVSSYNEQFF. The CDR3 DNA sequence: TGTGCCAGCAGCTCCATAGCGGTTAGCTCCTACAATGAGCAGTTCTTC.

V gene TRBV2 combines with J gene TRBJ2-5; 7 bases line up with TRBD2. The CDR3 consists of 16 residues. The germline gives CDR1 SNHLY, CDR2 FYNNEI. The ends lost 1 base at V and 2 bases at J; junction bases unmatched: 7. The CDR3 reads CASSEGLADLQETQYF. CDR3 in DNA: TGTGCCAGCAGTGAAGGGCTAGCGGACTTACAAGAGACCCAGTACTTC.